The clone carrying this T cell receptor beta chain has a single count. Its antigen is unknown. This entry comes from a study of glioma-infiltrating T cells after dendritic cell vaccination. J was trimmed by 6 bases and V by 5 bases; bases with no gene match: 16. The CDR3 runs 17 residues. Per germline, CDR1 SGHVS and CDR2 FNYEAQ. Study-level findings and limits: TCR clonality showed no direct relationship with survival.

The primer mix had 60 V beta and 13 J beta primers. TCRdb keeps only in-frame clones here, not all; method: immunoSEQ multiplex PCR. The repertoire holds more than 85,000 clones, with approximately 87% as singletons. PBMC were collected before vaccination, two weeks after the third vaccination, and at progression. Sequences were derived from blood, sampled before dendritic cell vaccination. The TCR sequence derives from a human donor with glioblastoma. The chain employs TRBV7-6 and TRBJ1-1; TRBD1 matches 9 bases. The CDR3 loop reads CASSLVPGQGGGAEAFF. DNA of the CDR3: TGTGCCAGCAGCCTAGTCCCGGGACAGGGTGGTGGGGCTGAAGCTTTCTTT.